This T cell receptor (beta chain) was obtained from a study of blood T cell repertoires in COVID-19. Study information: The United States, Italy and Spain provided the acute and convalescent COVID-19 samples. In each case, the material was cDNA or gDNA derived from T cells, B-cell-depleted T cells, or PBMCs.

In the original processing: Nucleated cell number was recorded as an estimate derived from reference gene primer amplification. The data were produced by immunoSEQ multiplex PCR, yet TCRdb's version contains in-frame clones alone and is incomplete. The V and J calls and clone size come from that table; D and trimming were worked out from the DNA. The sample has roughly 96,000 clones, about 86% seen once. CDR1 LNHDA and CDR2 SQIVND come from the germline V gene (reference sequence). Trimming at V came to 5 bases and at J to 3 bases, leaving 12 bases not matched to a gene. The CDR3 loop spans 17 amino acids.

The clonotype comes from a man in his 60s with acute or convalescent COVID-19. Sequencing used peripheral blood. The V gene is TRBV19, the J gene TRBJ1-1; 10 bases align to TRBD1. Here the CDR3 DNA reads TGTGCCAGTAGTTTCCGCATCTCGACAGGGGGCCACACTGAAGCTTTCTTT. Translating gives CASSFRISTGGHTEAFF.